Below, 18 T cell receptor beta chains from the same sample are listed, as sequenced in a study of blood T cell repertoires in COVID-19. The method was immunoSEQ multiplex PCR; TCRdb's version includes in-frame clones alone and lacks a portion of them. The profile shows roughly 140,000 clones, 85% of them singletons. The sample taken for sequencing was PBMCs or T cells enriched from blood (not recorded which). These receptors were obtained from a woman in her 40s who had recovered from COVID-19.

The chain carries TRBV7-3 and TRBJ2-2; possible D gene TRBD1, 5 bases. The CDR3 is 13 residues long. The V end was cut by 8 bases, the J end by 2 bases, with 9 bases between. Germline V gene data show CDR1 as SGHTA and CDR2 as FQGTGA. The CDR3 sequence: CASGQGNTGELFF. In nucleotides, the CDR3 is TGTGCCAGCGGGCAGGGAAACACCGGGGAGCTGTTTTTT.

The chain links TRBV9 to TRBJ1-6; D not certain. Germline assignment: CDR1 SGDLS and CDR2 YYNGEE. With 0 bases removed from V and 9 bases from J, the gap between germline ends came to 10 bases. The CDR3 is made up of 14 amino acids. This CDR3 reads CASSVEIGGSPLHF. In nucleotides, the CDR3 is TGTGCCAGCAGCGTAGAGATTGGCGGTTCACCCCTCCACTTT. Full variable domain (missing parts from reference TRBV9 and TRBJ1-6): DSGVTQTPKHLITATGQRVTLRCSPRSGDLSVYWYQQSLDQGLQFLIQYYNGEERAKGNILERFSAQQFPDLHSELNLSSLELGDSALYFCASSVEIGGSPLHFGNGTRLTVT.

With regard to this clone: Relative to the germline gene, one junction end is altered; a read error may explain this. The genes are TRBV27 and TRBJ2-1, with 10 bases matching TRBD2. Germline CDR1 reads MNHEY; CDR2 reads SMNVEV (reference sequence). CDR3 length: 22 amino acids. The CDR3 loop is CARSLSNVVRTSGTTHISEQFF. The CDR3 DNA is TGTGCCAGGAGTTTATCAAATGTCGTTAGGACTAGCGGAACCACCCATATTAGTGAGCAGTTCTTC.

The chain employs TRBV4-1 and TRBJ2-1, with 9 bases matching TRBD2. From germline, CDR1 is MGHRA and CDR2 YSYEKL. This CDR3 contains 17 residues. The V segment lost 0 bases and the J segment 5 bases; nucleotides outside the gene matches: 8. The CDR3 DNA is TGCGCCAGCAGCCAAGAACCGGAGCGGGAGGTACACAATGAGCAGTTCTTC. This codes for CASSQEPEREVHNEQFF.

The chain carries TRBV27 and TRBJ1-6; 12 bases line up with TRBD1. The CDR3 is 17 residues long. V lost 5 bases and J lost 9; bases outside the gene matches: 11. CDR1 and CDR2 (germline): MNHEY, SMNVEV (reference sequence). The DNA for the CDR3 is TGTGCCAGCAGTCTAGCGGGACAGGGGGCTTTTATTTCACCCCTCCACTTT. Its translation is CASSLAGQGAFISPLHF.

The rearrangement uses TRBV6-1 and TRBJ1-6; possibly TRBD1 for D (5 bases). The V end was cut by 2 bases, the J end by 6 bases, with 14 bases between. From germline, CDR1 is MNHNS and CDR2 SASEGT. The CDR3 is 16 amino acids. The CDR3 DNA follows: TGTGCCAGCAGTGAATCGGGGGTTCTGGGTAATTCACCCCTCCACTTT. This codes for CASSESGVLGNSPLHF.

Only one count was recorded for this clone. The chain uses TRBV19 and TRBJ1-6, with TRBD1 matching 7 bases. V trimming: 5 bases; J trimming: 6 bases; junction bases outside the gene matches: 7. The CDR3 covers 15 residues. The germline V gene has CDR1 LNHDA and CDR2 SQIVND (reference sequence). The CDR3 coding sequence is TGTGCCAGTAGTGAAGCCTACAGGGGTAATTCACCCCTCCACTTT. It yields the protein CASSEAYRGNSPLHF.

The CDR3 DNA reads TGTGCCAGCAGCGGGGGCGGCAGCAATCAGCCCCAGCATTTT. Protein product: CASSGGGSNQPQHF. The rearrangement joins TRBV5-8 to TRBJ1-5; weak D call: TRBD1 (6 bases). The CDR3 totals 14 residues. Germline V gives CDR1 SGHTS, CDR2 YDEGEE. Trimming shortened V by 4 bases and J by 1 base, and 9 bases separated the two germline ends.

A word on this clone: Within the sample, other DNA sequences also encode this same CDR3. V gene TRBV9 combines with J gene TRBJ1-2; 9 positions match TRBD1. CDR1 and CDR2 (germline): SGDLS, YYNGEE. V shed 2 bases, J shed 2 bases, and the junction held 4 bases outside the gene matches. The CDR3 contains 15 residues. CDR3 region: CASSVGDRANYGYTF. CDR3 nucleotide sequence: TGTGCCAGCAGCGTTGGGGACAGGGCGAACTATGGCTACACCTTC.

The chain is built from TRBV9 and TRBJ1-6; D not resolved. V lost 0 bases, J lost 4 bases, and 2 bases lay in between. Germline CDR1 reads SGDLS; CDR2 reads YYNGEE. This CDR3 comprises 13 residues. The CDR3 bases are TGTGCCAGCAGCGTAGCGTATAATTCACCCCTCCACTTT. Its translation is CASSVAYNSPLHF. Full variable domain (remainder filled in from reference TRBV9 and TRBJ1-6): DSGVTQTPKHLITATGQRVTLRCSPRSGDLSVYWYQQSLDQGLQFLIQYYNGEERAKGNILERFSAQQFPDLHSELNLSSLELGDSALYFCASSVAYNSPLHFGNGTRLTVT.

The gene calls are TRBV10-3 and TRBJ1-1, with D uncertain. The germline V gene has CDR1 ENHRY and CDR2 SYGVKD. This CDR3 has 11 residues. With 4 bases removed from V and 7 bases from J, the gap between germline ends came to 7 bases. The CDR3 protein is CAISGRVEAFF. In nucleotides, the CDR3 is TGTGCCATCAGTGGTCGGGTTGAAGCTTTCTTT.

The rearrangement uses TRBV3-1 (or the pseudogene TRBV3-2) and TRBJ1-2; perhaps TRBD1 as D (6 bases). V lost 5 bases and J lost 4, with 8 bases in between. Germline loops: CDR1 LGHDT, CDR2 YNNKEL (reference sequence). The CDR3 length is 12 residues. This CDR3 reads CASSGDTYGYTF. The DNA for the CDR3 is TGTGCCAGCAGCGGGGACACCTATGGCTACACCTTC.

The chain has TRBV2 and TRBJ2-5, with D possibly TRBD2 on 5 matching bases. The germline V gene has CDR1 SNHLY and CDR2 FYNNEI. Trimming removed 4 bases from V and 5 bases from J, with 5 bases in between. The CDR3 consists of 11 residues. This CDR3 is CASSGEETQYF. Here the CDR3 DNA reads TGTGCCAGCAGTGGGGAGGAGACCCAGTACTTC.

The gene calls are TRBV5-1 and TRBJ2-3; 8 positions agree with TRBD2. V dropped 0 bases and J dropped 2; count of bases not matched to a gene: 5. The CDR3 consists of 16 residues. Germline assignment: CDR1 SGHRS and CDR2 YFSETQ. This CDR3 is CASSLGPAGDTDTQYF. The CDR3, as DNA: TGCGCCAGCAGCTTGGGGCCAGCGGGAGACACAGATACGCAGTATTTT.

The rearrangement joins TRBV30 to TRBJ1-4, with D maybe TRBD1 (6 bases). Trimming left V 2 bases short and J 4 bases short, with 14 bases between. CDR1 is GTSNPN and CDR2 is SVGIG in the germline V gene (reference sequence). This CDR3 is built from 15 residues. The DNA for the CDR3 is TGTGCCTGGAGTACCAGGACAGCCCGTAATGAAAAACTGTTTTTT. This translates into CAWSTRTARNEKLFF.

Of note for this clone: The same CDR3 arises from other DNA sequences in this sample as well. The V and J genes are TRBV27 and TRBJ2-3; D is unclear. Germline V gene data show CDR1 as MNHEY and CDR2 as SMNVEV (reference sequence). The CDR3 runs to 13 residues. V was cut by 0 bases and J by 4 bases, with 5 bases left in between. The CDR3 loop is CASSLSRADTQYF. The CDR3 DNA reads as TGTGCCAGCAGTTTATCCCGAGCAGATACGCAGTATTTT.

The chain links TRBV3-1 (or the pseudogene TRBV3-2) to TRBJ2-3; 12 bases line up with TRBD2. The CDR3 runs 16 residues. Germline CDR1 LGHDT, CDR2 YNNKEL (reference sequence). J was trimmed by 5 bases and V by 3 bases; bases with no gene match: 6. Here the CDR3 reads CASSQASGGAIDTQYF. The CDR3 DNA reads as TGTGCCAGCAGCCAGGCTAGCGGGGGGGCCATAGATACGCAGTATTTT.

This sequence joins TRBV10-1 and TRBJ1-1; tentative D call: TRBD1 (5 bases). Germline CDR1 WNHNN, CDR2 SYGVQD (reference sequence). V was pared by 0 bases and J by 9 bases, with 14 bases between. The CDR3 is made up of 14 amino acids. CDR3 protein: CASSESATDPKAFF. The CDR3 DNA sequence: TGCGCCAGCAGTGAGTCTGCGACAGATCCTAAAGCTTTCTTT.